This T cell receptor beta chain was identified in a study of blood T cell repertoires in COVID-19. The wider study: Samples representing acute and convalescent COVID-19 were sourced from the United States, Italy and Spain. PBMCs, B-cell-depleted T cells, or T cells were the source of the cDNA or gDNA that made up the material.

Germline CDR1 MGHRA, CDR2 YSYEKL. This CDR3 spans 18 amino acids. J was trimmed by 5 bases and V by 3 bases; bases with no gene match: 16. Sequencing used immunoSEQ multiplex PCR; TCRdb keeps in-frame clones, though not all of them. The sample shows approximately 52,000 clones, 80% to 90% of them seen only once. The sample taken for sequencing was peripheral blood. This TCR derives from a man between 65 and 85 years old with acute or convalescent COVID-19. The J gene is TRBJ2-7, the V gene TRBV4-1, with 10 positions matching TRBD2. CDR3 amino acids: CASSHPRTSGKNPNEQYF. CDR3 in DNA: TGCGCCAGCAGCCATCCCAGGACTAGCGGAAAGAACCCCAACGAGCAGTACTTC.